The TCR beta chain described here comes from a study of blood T cell repertoires in COVID-19. Study summary: The cDNA or gDNA used as material had been derived from T cells, B-cell-depleted T cells, or PBMCs.

During the 2 weeks before they entered the study, exposed participants had met someone with a PCR-confirmed or clinician-diagnosed COVID-19 case. The ends lost 2 bases at V and 5 bases at J; junction bases unmatched: 4. The CDR3 length is 16 residues. CDR1 SGHNT and CDR2 YYREEE come from the germline V gene (reference sequence). Some clones are missing from TCRdb's copy, which holds only in-frame ones; the method was immunoSEQ multiplex PCR. The sample lists roughly 320,000 clones, more than 90% occurring once. Sequences were obtained from PBMCs or T cells enriched from blood (not recorded which). The chain couples TRBV5-4 to TRBJ2-1; 13 bases are a match to TRBD2. The source of this sequence is a woman in her twenties or thirties who had been exposed to COVID-19. In nucleotides, the CDR3 is TGTGCCAGCAGCTTAAGGACTAGCGGGGGTGACAATGAGCAGTTCTTC. Residues: CASSLRTSGGDNEQFF.